A single T cell receptor beta chain is shown here with its context. Antigen: not known. The source of the sample is a study of shared clonotypes between healthy human individuals. This table comes from immunoSEQ multiplex PCR, and its TCRdb copy is limited to in-frame clones, with some not included. There are over 2 million clones in the sample; about 90% occur only once, and approximately 0.39% lies in the top ten. The CDR3 is made up of 17 amino acids. Germline CDR1 reads ENHRY; CDR2 reads SYGVKD. Deletions cut 0 bases from V and 5 bases from J, with 17 bases between. Into CD45RA+ naive and CD45RA-negative memory subsets, the CD4+ cells were split. Study outcomes and limitations: Rarefaction revealed incomplete sorted-subset sequencing despite large depth.

The receptor was isolated from a man aged 18 to 30 in good health. Some clones in this sample may be carry-over from other donors' samples. This chain connects TRBV10-3 to TRBJ2-1; D might be TRBD1 (6 bases). Sequencing input: naive CD4+ T cells from PBMCs. Subset here: CD45RA+ positively selected. Here the CDR3 reads CAISESPRDKTNNEQFF. CDR3 DNA: TGTGCCATCAGTGAGTCACCTCGGGACAAAACAAACAATGAGCAGTTCTTC.